This entry describes one T cell receptor (beta chain). The target of this receptor is not known. Nothing much larger sits one base from this clone, and base qualities are not available. This sample was included in a study of blood T cell repertoires in COVID-19 (dated by TCRdb to 2020 to 2022). Some background on the complete study: Samples from collaborators originated in the United States, Italy and Spain and spanned both the acute and convalescent phases of COVID-19. Where HLA class I and class II types were available, the types were taken from metadata supplied by the sample provider, not from assay-based typing. The samples were drawn from two sources: the first 160 participants of the ongoing ImmuneRACE study, and 1,200 or so subjects contributed by 6 global collaborators. The prospective study material was composed of cDNA or gDNA derived from T cells, B-cell-depleted T cells, or PBMCs. Subjects who had been exposed to COVID-19, were actively infected with it, or had recovered from it provided the deeply sampled blood TCRbeta repertoires that made up the dataset. The repertoires were released in a freely available public database intended as a resource for research on the immune response to SARS-CoV-2. The sample metadata nearly always contained a de-identified subject ID, COVID-19 status, age in years and sex.

The trim is 6 bases for V and 4 bases for J, with a gap of 4 bases between the germline ends. CDR1 MNHNY and CDR2 SVGAGI were looked up in the germline V gene (reference sequence). The CDR3 starts with the cysteine, ends with the phenylalanine, and has 11 residues. CDR3 DNA is the only sequence kept; it has 33 bases, read in frame from the first base. TCRbeta CDR3 regions were amplified from genomic DNA using the immunoSEQ Assay, a bias-controlled multiplex PCR. Under the source paper's analysis protocol: The number of nucleated cells in each sample was estimated by amplification of reference gene primers within the assay. Sequence reads were collapsed and filtered to measure the absolute abundance of every unique TCRbeta CDR3 rearrangement. For each sample, productive Simpson clonality was calculated by taking the square root of Simpson's diversity index across productive rearrangements. What TCRdb holds here is the immuneACCESS table cut down to in-frame rearrangements. Part of the clones is not present; checked against another copy, under half of the missing clones reflect an unresolved V gene, and the others are unexplained. V, J and clone size derive from that table, while D and trimming were established from the DNA sequence. This sample gives 150,000 to 200,000 clones in total; 85% to 90% of them show up just once. The ten largest make up roughly 18% of the sample.

Broader findings and caveats from the paper: The quantity of clinical and demographic metadata differed by source and by participant and was supplied without curation.

One collaborating source in Seattle enrolled patients during active infection and followed them longitudinally through the course of disease. Each collaborating institution followed its own protocols to collect whole blood in K2EDTA tubes. For TCRbeta analysis, collaborators shipped samples as frozen whole blood, isolated PBMCs, or DNA extracted from either of those sample types. Source material: peripheral blood. The chain joins TRBV6-6 to TRBJ2-1, with the D segment identity uncertain. The TCR originated in a person between 70 and 80 years old with COVID-19, enrolled during active disease. The CDR3 protein sequence reads: CASSLYNEQFF. The sequenced DNA is TGTGCCAGCAGCCTTTACAATGAGCAGTTCTTC.